The text below deals with one T cell receptor (beta chain). Its cognate antigen is unknown. Profiling relied on immunoSEQ multiplex PCR, and the TCRdb table lists in-frame clones only, not all of them. Of 85,000 to 100,000 clones listed, 80% to 90% are singletons. Indicated time point: pretreatment peripheral blood. V shed 2 bases and J 8 bases; nucleotides not matched to a gene: 8. The CDR3 has 14 amino acids. Per the germline V gene, CDR1 is SNHLY and CDR2 is FYNNEI. This sample was taken from a study of PD-L1 blockade in urothelial cancer. About the study: In terms of prior chemotherapy, patients had received 0 to 3 regimens. Samples of blood were analyzed 3 weeks (second dose) and 6 weeks after treatment start. A median approximately 150,000 T cells were found in blood samples.

Regarding the study as a whole: At 3 weeks on treatment, tumor-associated clones expanded more with durable benefit.

This clonotype originated in a man between 60 and 75 years old with urothelial cancer. The sequencing here drew on PBMCs, taken around atezolizumab (anti-PD-L1) treatment. The chain combines TRBV2 with TRBJ1-2, with 7 bases matching TRBD1. The CDR3 DNA follows: TGTGCCAGCAGTGAACCCCTACAGGGGCAAGGCTACACCTTC. It specifies CASSEPLQGQGYTF. Full variable domain (missing parts from reference TRBV2 and TRBJ1-2): EPEVTQTPSHQVTQMGQEVILRCVPISNHLYFYWYRQILGQKVEFLVSFYNNEISEKSEIFDDQFSVERPDGSNFTLKIRSTKLEDSAMYFCASSEPLQGQGYTFGSGTRLTVV.